Included here is one TCR beta chain sequence, with context. Its specificity is not known. PCR employed 60 Vbeta and 13 Jbeta primers. The repertoire was sequenced with immunoSEQ multiplex PCR; TCRdb's copy has only in-frame clones and lacks some. The sample has 45,000 to 55,000 clones, around 82% seen once. The entry originates in a study of cytomegalovirus exposure and HLA in healthy donors. Study-wide context: From donors who were HLA-typed, an early data release held 65 million to 85 million unique TCRs. For the approximately 430 genotyped donors, roughly 80% fell within the Caucasian-associated ancestry cluster. The study's findings and limits: A missense DCLRE1C variant was associated with V- and J-gene trimming of TCR beta chains in a later analysis, and an independent cohort replicated the association. Analysis performed later showed TCR beta chains linked to HLA being more clonally expanded than equally common others.

Germline V CDR1 and CDR2: GTSNPN, SVGIG (reference sequence). The ends lost 3 bases at V and 2 bases at J; junction bases unmatched: 6. The CDR3 is 15 residues long. Sequencing was performed on PBMCs. The source is a man under 40 in good health and CMV-seropositive. The V call is TRBV30, the J call TRBJ2-3; 9 positions agree with TRBD2. The CDR3 DNA sequence: TGTGCCTGGAGCCGGGCTAGCGGGGACACAGATACGCAGTATTTT. Protein product: CAWSRASGDTDTQYF.